The 27 T cell receptor beta chains below all came from one sample that was sequenced in a study of blood T cell repertoires in COVID-19. TCRdb's copy holds only in-frame clones and misses some; the assay was immunoSEQ multiplex PCR. The table shows 50,000 to 65,000 clones, with about 90% occurring only once. Specimen: peripheral blood. The source of these receptors is an older woman with active or convalescent COVID-19.

This clone was counted once. V gene TRBV27 combines with J gene TRBJ1-4, with D hard to call. V dropped 3 bases and J dropped 6 bases, with 5 bases sitting between them. Germline values: CDR1 MNHEY, CDR2 SMNVEV (reference sequence). The CDR3 consists of 12 residues. DNA of the CDR3: TGTGCCAGCAGTTTCGGGGATGAAAAACTGTTTTTT. Amino acids: CASSFGDEKLFF.

This chain uses TRBV30 with TRBJ2-7; TRBD1 aligns across 8 bases. This CDR3 contains 13 residues. With V trimmed by 1 base and J by 5 bases, 4 bases remained unmatched. Germline CDR1 GTSNPN, CDR2 SVGIG (reference sequence). For the CDR3, the DNA is TGTGCCTGGAGTGGACAGGGGCCCCACGAGCAGTACTTC. Its protein product is CAWSGQGPHEQYF.

The chain recombines TRBV4-1 with TRBJ1-6; D gene unclear. Germline V lookup: CDR1 MGHRA, CDR2 YSYEKL. Trimming pared 0 bases from V and 0 bases from J, leaving 12 bases between. The CDR3 is made up of 18 amino acids. The DNA for the CDR3 is TGCGCCAGCAGCCAAGAGACAAGCCGTAGCTCCTATAATTCACCCCTCCACTTT. Translating it yields CASSQETSRSSYNSPLHF.

The count of this clone is one. V usage is TRBV28 and J usage is TRBJ1-3, with 7 nucleotides matching TRBD1. Germline CDR1 and CDR2: MDHEN and SYDVKM. V shed 8 bases and J 12 bases; nucleotides not matched to a gene: 7. The CDR3 sequence is 11 residues long. CDR3 DNA sequence: TGTGCCAGCGAAGCCAGGGGGAACATATATTTT. It is translated as CASEARGNIYF.

The chain links TRBV29-1 to TRBJ2-5, with TRBD1 as a possible D gene (6 bases). The germline CDR1 and CDR2 sequences are SQVTM and ANQGSEA. V lost 6 bases, J lost 2 bases, and 10 bases lay in between. The CDR3 is 12 amino acids. The CDR3 nucleotides are TGCAGCGTCAAACAGGGACAAGAGACCCAGTACTTC. Protein: CSVKQGQETQYF. Looking up the rest from reference TRBV29-1 and TRBJ2-5 gives the full variable domain: SAVISQKPSRDICQRGTSLTIQCQVDSQVTMMFWYRQQPGQSLTLIATANQGSEATYESGFVIDKFPISRPNLTFSTLTVSNMSPEDSSIYLCSVKQGQETQYFGPGTRLLVL.

J is TRBJ2-5 and V is TRBV18, with 13 bases aligning to TRBD2. Germline V gene lookup returns CDR1 KGHSH and CDR2 LQKENI. CDR3 size: 15 residues. The trim removed 3 bases at V and 5 bases at J, leaving 3 bases unmatched. The CDR3 region has the DNA TGTGCCAGCTCACCGACTAGCGGGGGGACGGAGACCCAGTACTTC. Translation gives CASSPTSGGTETQYF.

The CDR3 loop reads CASSLDSHEQYF. The DNA of the CDR3 is TGTGCCAGCAGTTTGGACTCTCACGAGCAGTACTTC. V gene TRBV27 combines with J gene TRBJ2-7; weak D call: TRBD2 (5 bases). V was trimmed by 3 bases and J by 5 bases, leaving 8 bases between them. In germline, CDR1 is MNHEY, CDR2 SMNVEV (reference sequence). The CDR3 covers 12 residues.

J is TRBJ2-1 and V is TRBV9; D is possibly TRBD2 (7 bases). V shed 4 bases and J shed 10 bases, with 12 bases lying between them. CDR3 length: 12 residues. Germline V CDR1 and CDR2: SGDLS, YYNGEE. The DNA for the CDR3 is TGTGCCAGCAGCCCCGGGGGGCGGGAGCAGTTCTTC. It yields the protein CASSPGGREQFF.

The rearrangement joins TRBV30 to TRBJ2-1, with D perhaps TRBD2 (6 bases). This CDR3 has 14 residues. Germline lookup yields CDR1 GTSNPN and CDR2 SVGIG (reference sequence). Between the trimmed V and J ends, which lost 1 base and 9 bases, there was a span of 16 bases. The CDR3 coding sequence is TGTGCCTGGAGTGAACTAGGGATGCGGGGTGAGCAGTTCTTC. The encoded protein is CAWSELGMRGEQFF.

This chain links TRBV29-1 with TRBJ1-2; 9 bases agree with TRBD1. The germline V gene encodes CDR1 SQVTM and CDR2 ANQGSEA. CDR3 length equals 13 residues. V shed 6 bases and J 8 bases; nucleotides not matched to a gene: 10. The CDR3 region has the DNA TGCAGCGTCGGACAGGGGAATATCGGGGGCTACACCTTC. Its translation is CSVGQGNIGGYTF.

The V gene is TRBV5-1, the J gene TRBJ1-2; TRBD1 matches 7 bases. The trim removed 4 bases at V and 3 bases at J, leaving 6 bases unmatched. Germline CDR1 is SGHRS and CDR2 is YFSETQ. The CDR3 has 14 amino acids. The CDR3 DNA sequence: TGCGCCAGCAGCCATGACAGGGTTGACTATGGCTACACCTTC. Encoded protein: CASSHDRVDYGYTF.

V usage is TRBV28 and J usage is TRBJ1-2, with a weak D call TRBD1 (5 bases). The CDR3 runs to 12 residues. CDR1 is MDHEN and CDR2 is SYDVKM in the germline V gene. The V end lost 2 bases, the J end lost 8 bases, and 9 bases lay between the germline ends. The CDR3 spells CASSLAGLGYTF. The CDR3 DNA reads TGTGCCAGCAGTTTAGCAGGGTTGGGCTACACCTTC.

V usage is TRBV6-5 and J usage is TRBJ2-7; TRBD1 is a possible D gene (5 bases). This CDR3 has 14 residues. The germline V gene encodes CDR1 MNHEY and CDR2 SVGAGI. V dropped 0 bases and J dropped 3 bases, with 9 bases sitting between them. The chain's CDR3 is CASSYSRQGYEQYF. The DNA of the CDR3 is TGTGCCAGCAGTTACTCCCGCCAGGGCTACGAGCAGTACTTC.

The table lists this clone with a few counts. The rearrangement links TRBV4-2 to TRBJ2-7; TRBD2 matches 11 bases. With 0 bases clipped from V and 6 bases from J, the junction kept 4 bases outside the gene matches. Germline loops: CDR1 LGHNA, CDR2 YNFKEQ. The CDR3 has 15 residues. In DNA form, the CDR3 reads TGTGCCAGCAGCCAAGAACTAGCGGGAGTGAGCGAGCAGTACTTC. Protein sequence: CASSQELAGVSEQYF.

The chain has TRBV25-1 and TRBJ1-1; TRBD1 matches 9 bases. V lost 2 bases and J lost 5; bases outside the gene matches: 6. Germline V gene sequence: CDR1 MGHDK, CDR2 SYGVNS. The CDR3 has 15 residues. CDR3 loop: CASSEGTGWWTEAFF. CDR3 coding DNA: TGTGCCAGCAGTGAAGGGACAGGGTGGTGGACTGAAGCTTTCTTT. The full variable domain, in which reference TRBV25-1 and TRBJ1-1 provide the parts outside the CDR3, is EADIYQTPRYLVIGTGKKITLECSQTMGHDKMYWYQQDPGMELHLIHYSYGVNSTEKGDLSSESTVSRIRTEHFPLTLESARPSHTSQYLCASSEGTGWWTEAFFGQGTRLTVV.

V usage is TRBV29-1 and J usage is TRBJ2-1; the match to TRBD2 covers 9 bases. V trimming: 4 bases; J trimming: 3 bases; junction bases outside the gene matches: 10. CDR3 length: 16 residues. CDR1 and CDR2 (germline): SQVTM, ANQGSEA. This CDR3 reads CSVVGGSGSIYNEQFF. CDR3 coding DNA: TGCAGCGTTGTTGGGGGTAGCGGGAGCATCTACAATGAGCAGTTCTTC.

The rearrangement uses TRBV6-6 and TRBJ1-4; 10 positions agree with TRBD1. Germline-derived CDR1 and CDR2 are MNHNY and SVGAGI (reference sequence). J was trimmed by 0 bases and V by 6 bases; bases with no gene match: 1. This CDR3 contains 15 residues. Here the CDR3 reads CASSGQGATNEKLFF. For the CDR3, the DNA is TGTGCCAGCAGCGGACAGGGGGCAACTAATGAAAAACTGTTTTTT.

J is TRBJ2-1 and V is TRBV5-1, with 7 positions matching TRBD2. CDR1 is SGHRS and CDR2 is YFSETQ in the germline V gene. This CDR3 region has 15 residues. V lost 6 bases, J lost 0 bases, and 6 bases stayed unmatched. The CDR3 loop reads CASTLTSVSYNEQFF. For the CDR3, the DNA is TGCGCCAGCACCCTAACTAGCGTCTCCTACAATGAGCAGTTCTTC. Filled out from reference TRBV5-1 and TRBJ2-1, the complete variable domain reads KAGVTQTPRYLIKTRGQQVTLSCSPISGHRSVSWYQQTPGQGLQFLFEYFSETQRNKGNFPGRFSGRQFSNSRSEMNVSTLELGDSALYLCASTLTSVSYNEQFFGPGTRLTVL.

This chain uses TRBV5-1 with TRBJ2-5, with TRBD2 as a possible D gene (6 bases). The CDR3 totals 16 residues. Germline CDR1 and CDR2: SGHRS and YFSETQ. Trimming cost V 0 bases and J 3 bases, with 15 bases left between them. CDR3 sequence: CASSLGLESRKETQYF. The CDR3 DNA follows: TGCGCCAGCAGCTTGGGACTAGAGTCCCGAAAAGAGACCCAGTACTTC.

Only a few counts were recorded for this clone. The V and J genes are TRBV2 and TRBJ1-5; D possibly corresponds to TRBD1 (6 bases). From germline, CDR1 is SNHLY and CDR2 FYNNEI. This CDR3 spans 14 amino acids. The V gene lost 5 bases and the J gene lost 3 bases, with 11 bases spanning the gap. This CDR3 is CASSLDSSNQPQHF. CDR3 DNA sequence: TGTGCCAGCAGTTTGGACAGCTCCAATCAGCCCCAGCATTTT.

The chain joins TRBV5-1 to TRBJ2-5; possible D gene TRBD2, 6 bases. The germline V gene has CDR1 SGHRS and CDR2 YFSETQ. This CDR3 is built from 13 residues. V was shortened by 5 bases and J by 5 bases, with 13 bases between the two germline ends. The CDR3 region is CASRATSGETQYF. CDR3 coding DNA: TGCGCCAGCAGGGCGACTAGTGGGGAGACCCAGTACTTC.

This clone has only one observation. J is TRBJ1-6 and V is TRBV6-5; tentative D call: TRBD1 (5 bases). Germline values: CDR1 MNHEY, CDR2 SVGAGI. The CDR3 has 15 amino acids. V was cut by 9 bases and J by 7 bases, with 19 bases left in between. DNA of the CDR3: TGTGCCAGTGTTAGTAGGGCGGGGGTAAATTCACCCCTCCACTTT. It translates to CASVSRAGVNSPLHF.

The chain combines TRBV29-1 with TRBJ2-3; TRBD2 matches at 8 bases. The V and J ends lost 3 bases and 4 bases, in that order; junction bases with no gene match: 6. Germline lookup yields CDR1 SQVTM and CDR2 ANQGSEA. The CDR3 has 14 amino acids. The CDR3 coding sequence is TGCAGCGTTGATAGCGGGGAGCTGGCAGATACGCAGTATTTT. Translated: CSVDSGELADTQYF.

The gene calls are TRBV30 and TRBJ2-3, with 7 positions matching TRBD1. Germline trimming cut 3 bases from V and 2 bases from J; bases unmatched to any gene: 8. The CDR3 has 15 amino acids. Germline CDR1 and CDR2: GTSNPN and SVGIG (reference sequence). CDR3 nucleotides: TGTGCCTGGAGCCTACAGGGGTCTCCCACAGATACGCAGTATTTT. It is translated as CAWSLQGSPTDTQYF. Using reference TRBV30 and TRBJ2-3 for the parts outside the CDR3, the full variable domain is SQTIHQWPATLVQPVGSPLSLECTVEGTSNPNLYWYRQAAGRGLQLLFYSVGIGQISSEVPQNLSASRPQDRQFILSSKKLLLSDSGFYLCAWSLQGSPTDTQYFGPGTRLTVL.

The rearrangement uses TRBV27 and TRBJ2-1; 10 bases line up with TRBD1. The CDR3 is 15 residues long. Trimming cost V 2 bases and J 5 bases; bases outside gene matches: 3. Germline V gives CDR1 MNHEY, CDR2 SMNVEV (reference sequence). CDR3 amino acids: CASSLGGQGDNEQFF. The CDR3 region has the DNA TGTGCCAGCAGTTTAGGCGGACAGGGGGACAATGAGCAGTTCTTC.

J is TRBJ1-1 and V is TRBV11-2, with D unclear. The ends were cut back, 5 bases at V and 1 base at J, with 8 bases in the middle. CDR1 is SGHAT, CDR2 FQNNGV, per germline. CDR3 length: 13 residues. CDR3 loop: CASSKTGNTEAFF. The CDR3 DNA reads as TGTGCCAGCAGCAAGACGGGGAACACTGAAGCTTTCTTT.

The CDR3 sequence: CASSQGTSGGYETQYF. CDR3 sequence (DNA): TGCGCCAGCAGCCAAGGGACTAGCGGGGGGTATGAGACCCAGTACTTC. V usage is TRBV4-1 and J usage is TRBJ2-5; TRBD2 agrees at 14 bases. Germline loops: CDR1 MGHRA, CDR2 YSYEKL. V gave up 1 base and J gave up 5 bases; unmatched junction bases: 3. This CDR3 has 16 amino acids.